This T cell receptor beta chain was documented in a study of cytomegalovirus exposure and HLA in healthy donors. About the study: In a previous analysis, around 120 million unique TCR beta sequences were found from approximately 180 million T cells. General observations from the study: Looking again later, the authors saw that most CMV-associated TCR beta chains seemed HLA-restricted. With high specificity and sensitivity, the classifier reportedly diagnosed cytomegalovirus status.

Trimming shortened V by 11 bases and J by 1 base, and 20 bases separated the two germline ends. CDR1 and CDR2 from the germline V gene are SEHNR and FQNEAQ (reference sequence). The CDR3 loop spans 15 amino acids. The PCR employed 60 Vbeta primers together with 13 Jbeta primers. Measured with immunoSEQ multiplex PCR; TCRdb has only the in-frame clones, and not every one. The sample lists 150,000 to 200,000 clones, 79% occurring once. Comments on this clone: The target antigen is unknown.

The chain uses TRBV7-9 and TRBJ1-1, with D possibly matching TRBD1 (6 bases). Material for sequencing was PBMCs. The clonotype originates from a woman in her 30s in good health and CMV-seropositive. The DNA of the CDR3 is TGTGCCCTTCGAGAGGGGGACATAAAGAACACTGAAGCTTTCTTT. The encoded protein is CALREGDIKNTEAFF.